The following is a TCR beta chain sequence with its context. Its antigen is unidentified. This sample is part of a study of shared clonotypes between healthy human individuals. CD45RO-negative CD8 cells positively selected for CCR7 made up the naive population, which excluded terminally differentiated effector memory CD45RA+ cells. Only in-frame clones appear in the TCRdb table, and some are missing; sequencing was by immunoSEQ multiplex PCR. This sample yields fewer than 850,000 clones, of which 90% to 98% are seen a single time; less than 0.25% belongs to the top ten. CDR1 and CDR2 from the germline V gene are SGHAT and FQNNGV. The CDR3 totals 15 residues. Trimming at V came to 4 bases and at J to 6 bases, leaving 9 bases not matched to a gene. Findings and limits, study-wide: Represented genetic and exposure-history diversity was restricted by having few donors.

The TCR originated in a man aged 30 to 39 in good health. The J gene is TRBJ2-7, the V gene TRBV11-2; 10 bases align to TRBD2. Sequencing was carried out using naive CD8+ T cells sorted from blood. Here the CDR3 DNA reads TGTGCCAGCAGCTACCAACTAGCGGGAAACGTCGAGCAGTACTTC. Encoded protein: CASSYQLAGNVEQYF.